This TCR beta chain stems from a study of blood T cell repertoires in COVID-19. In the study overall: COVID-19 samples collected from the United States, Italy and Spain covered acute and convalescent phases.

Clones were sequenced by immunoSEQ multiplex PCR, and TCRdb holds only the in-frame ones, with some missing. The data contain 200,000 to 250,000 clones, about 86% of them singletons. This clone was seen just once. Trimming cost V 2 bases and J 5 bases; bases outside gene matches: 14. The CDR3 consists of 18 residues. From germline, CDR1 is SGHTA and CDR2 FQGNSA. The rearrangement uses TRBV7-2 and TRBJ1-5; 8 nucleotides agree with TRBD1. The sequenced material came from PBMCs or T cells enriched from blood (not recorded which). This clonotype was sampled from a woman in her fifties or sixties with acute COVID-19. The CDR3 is CASSLTQAGTGFYQPQHF. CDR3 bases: TGTGCCAGCAGCTTAACACAGGCGGGGACAGGTTTTTATCAGCCCCAGCATTTT. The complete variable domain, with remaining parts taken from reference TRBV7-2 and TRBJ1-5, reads GAGVSQSPSNKVTEKGKDVELRCDPISGHTALYWYRQSLGQGLEFLIYFQGNSAPDKSGLPSDRFSAERTGGSVSTLTIQRTQQEDSAVYLCASSLTQAGTGFYQPQHFGDGTRLSIL.